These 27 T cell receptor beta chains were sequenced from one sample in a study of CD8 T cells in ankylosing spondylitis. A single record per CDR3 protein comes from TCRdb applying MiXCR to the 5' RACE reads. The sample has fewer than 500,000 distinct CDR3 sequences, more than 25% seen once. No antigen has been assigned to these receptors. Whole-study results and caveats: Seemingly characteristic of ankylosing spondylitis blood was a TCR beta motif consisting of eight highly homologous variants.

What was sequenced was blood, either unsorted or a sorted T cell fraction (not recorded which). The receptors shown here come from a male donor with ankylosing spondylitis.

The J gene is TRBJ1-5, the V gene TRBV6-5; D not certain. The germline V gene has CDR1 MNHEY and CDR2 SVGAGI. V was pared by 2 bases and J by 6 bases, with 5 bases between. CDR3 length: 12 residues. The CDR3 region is CASSYPGQPQHF. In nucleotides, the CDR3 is TGTGCCAGCAGTTACCCTGGTCAGCCCCAGCATTTT.

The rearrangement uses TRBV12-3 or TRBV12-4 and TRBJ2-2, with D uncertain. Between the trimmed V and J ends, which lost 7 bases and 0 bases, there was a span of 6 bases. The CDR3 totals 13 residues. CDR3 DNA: TGTGCCAGCACTTTTACGAACACCGGGGAGCTGTTTTTT. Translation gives CASTFTNTGELFF.

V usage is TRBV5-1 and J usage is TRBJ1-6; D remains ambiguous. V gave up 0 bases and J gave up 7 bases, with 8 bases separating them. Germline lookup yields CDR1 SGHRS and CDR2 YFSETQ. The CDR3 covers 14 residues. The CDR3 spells CASSLGETNSPLHF. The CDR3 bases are TGCGCCAGCAGCTTGGGGGAGACGAATTCACCCCTCCACTTT.

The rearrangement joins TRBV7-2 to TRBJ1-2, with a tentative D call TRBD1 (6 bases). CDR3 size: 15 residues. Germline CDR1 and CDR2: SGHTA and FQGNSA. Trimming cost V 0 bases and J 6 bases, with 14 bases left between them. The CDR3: CASSLAMAGANGYTF. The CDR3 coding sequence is TGTGCCAGCAGCTTAGCGATGGCGGGGGCTAATGGCTACACCTTC.

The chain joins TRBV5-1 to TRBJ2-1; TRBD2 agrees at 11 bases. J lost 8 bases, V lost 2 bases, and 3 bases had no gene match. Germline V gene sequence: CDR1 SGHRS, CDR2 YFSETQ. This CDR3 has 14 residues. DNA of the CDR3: TGCGCCAGCAGCTTACTAGCGGGAGTCGATGAGCAGTTCTTC. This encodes CASSLLAGVDEQFF.

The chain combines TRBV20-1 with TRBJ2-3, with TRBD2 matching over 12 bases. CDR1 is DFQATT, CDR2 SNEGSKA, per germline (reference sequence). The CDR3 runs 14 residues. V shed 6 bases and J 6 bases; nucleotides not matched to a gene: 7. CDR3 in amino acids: CSAETSGSADTQYF. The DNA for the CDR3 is TGCAGTGCCGAGACTAGCGGGAGTGCTGATACGCAGTATTTT.

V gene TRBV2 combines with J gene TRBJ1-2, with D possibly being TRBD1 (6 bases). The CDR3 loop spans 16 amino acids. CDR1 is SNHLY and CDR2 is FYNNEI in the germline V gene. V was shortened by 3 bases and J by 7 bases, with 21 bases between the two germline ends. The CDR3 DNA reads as TGTGCCAGCAGTGAGAGGACAGCGACGAATGGTGGTGGCTACACCTTC. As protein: CASSERTATNGGGYTF.

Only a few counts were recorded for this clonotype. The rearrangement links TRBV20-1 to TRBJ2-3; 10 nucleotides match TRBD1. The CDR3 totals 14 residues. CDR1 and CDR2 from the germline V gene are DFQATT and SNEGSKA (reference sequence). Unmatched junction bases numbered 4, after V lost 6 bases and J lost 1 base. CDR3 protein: CSAQTGGGTDTQYF. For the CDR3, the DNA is TGCAGTGCCCAGACAGGGGGCGGCACAGATACGCAGTATTTT.

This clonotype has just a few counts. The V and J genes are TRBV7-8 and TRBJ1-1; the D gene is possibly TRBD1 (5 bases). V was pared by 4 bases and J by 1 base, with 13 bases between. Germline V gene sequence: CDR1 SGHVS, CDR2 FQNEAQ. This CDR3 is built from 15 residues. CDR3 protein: CASSSMPTENTEAFF. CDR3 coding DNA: TGTGCCAGCAGCTCCATGCCGACAGAGAACACTGAAGCTTTCTTT.

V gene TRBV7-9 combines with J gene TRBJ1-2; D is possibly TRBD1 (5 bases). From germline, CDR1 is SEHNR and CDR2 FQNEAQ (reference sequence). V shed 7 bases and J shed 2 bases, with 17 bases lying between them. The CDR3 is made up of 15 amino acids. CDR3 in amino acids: CASTPTGEQNYGYTF. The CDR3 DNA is TGTGCCAGCACTCCTACAGGAGAACAAAACTATGGCTACACCTTC.

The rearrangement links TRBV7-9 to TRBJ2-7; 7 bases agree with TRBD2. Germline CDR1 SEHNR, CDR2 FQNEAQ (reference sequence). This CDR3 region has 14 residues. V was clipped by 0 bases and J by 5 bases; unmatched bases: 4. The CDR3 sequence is CASSLAGGYHEQYV. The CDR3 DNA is TGTGCCAGCAGCTTAGCGGGAGGGTATCACGAGCAGTACGTC.

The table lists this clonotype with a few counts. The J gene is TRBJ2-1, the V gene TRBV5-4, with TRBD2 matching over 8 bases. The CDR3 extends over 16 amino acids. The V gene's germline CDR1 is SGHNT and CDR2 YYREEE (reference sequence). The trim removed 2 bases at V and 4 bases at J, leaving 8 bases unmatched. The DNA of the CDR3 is TGTGCCAGCAGCTTTGCGGGAGGTCAAATATACAATGAGCAGTTCTTC. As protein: CASSFAGGQIYNEQFF.

The CDR3 bases are TGTGCCAGCAGCCAGATTTGGAGCGGGATGGGCAATGAGCAGTTCTTC. Its translation is CASSQIWSGMGNEQFF. The chain has TRBV3-1 and TRBJ2-1; TRBD2 agrees at 7 bases. There are 16 residues in the CDR3. V was pared by 3 bases and J by 6 bases, with 11 bases of the junction left unmatched. Germline CDR1 and CDR2: LGHDT and YNNKEL (reference sequence).

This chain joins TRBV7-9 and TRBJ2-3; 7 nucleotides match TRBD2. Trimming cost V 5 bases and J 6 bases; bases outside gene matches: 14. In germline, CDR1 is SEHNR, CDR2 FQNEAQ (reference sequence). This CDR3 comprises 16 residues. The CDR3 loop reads CASSPGLAAYWDTQYF. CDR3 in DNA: TGTGCCAGCAGCCCGGGTCTAGCGGCCTATTGGGATACGCAGTATTTT.

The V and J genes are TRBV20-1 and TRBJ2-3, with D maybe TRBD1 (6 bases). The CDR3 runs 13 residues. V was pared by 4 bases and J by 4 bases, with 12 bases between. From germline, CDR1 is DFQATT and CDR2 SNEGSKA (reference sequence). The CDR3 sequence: CSAMVRGPDTQYF. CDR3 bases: TGCAGTGCTATGGTCAGGGGCCCAGATACGCAGTATTTT.

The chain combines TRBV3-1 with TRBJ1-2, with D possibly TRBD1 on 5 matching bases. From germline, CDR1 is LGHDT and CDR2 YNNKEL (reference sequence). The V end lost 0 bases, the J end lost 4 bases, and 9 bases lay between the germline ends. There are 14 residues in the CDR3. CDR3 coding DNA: TGTGCCAGCAGCCAAGAAGGGGTTAGCTATGGCTACACCTTC. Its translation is CASSQEGVSYGYTF. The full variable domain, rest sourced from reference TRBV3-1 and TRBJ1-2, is DTAVSQTPKYLVTQMGNDKSIKCEQNLGHDTMYWYKQDSKKFLKIMFSYNNKELIINETVPNRFSPKSPDKAHLNLHINSLELGDSAVYFCASSQEGVSYGYTFGSGTRLTVV.

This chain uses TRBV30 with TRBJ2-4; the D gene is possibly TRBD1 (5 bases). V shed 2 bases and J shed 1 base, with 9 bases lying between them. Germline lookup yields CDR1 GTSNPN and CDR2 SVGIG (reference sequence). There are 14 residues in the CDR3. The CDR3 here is CAWSHKGAKNIQYF. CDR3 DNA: TGTGCCTGGAGTCACAAGGGGGCCAAAAACATTCAGTACTTC.

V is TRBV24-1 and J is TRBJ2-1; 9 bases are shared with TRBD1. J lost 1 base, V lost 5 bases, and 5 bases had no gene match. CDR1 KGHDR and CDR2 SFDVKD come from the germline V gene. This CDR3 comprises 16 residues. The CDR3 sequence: CATSGRTGVSYNEQFF. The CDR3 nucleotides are TGTGCCACCAGTGGTAGGACAGGGGTATCCTACAATGAGCAGTTCTTC.

The CDR3 sequence is CASSQGLAGGETDTQYF. The CDR3 DNA reads TGCGCCAGCAGCCAAGGACTAGCGGGAGGAGAGACAGATACGCAGTATTTT. This rearrangement joins TRBV4-1 to TRBJ2-3; 13 bases are a match to TRBD2. The CDR3 is 17 residues long. Germline V lookup: CDR1 MGHRA, CDR2 YSYEKL. V shed 1 base, J shed 3 bases, and the junction held 4 bases outside the gene matches.

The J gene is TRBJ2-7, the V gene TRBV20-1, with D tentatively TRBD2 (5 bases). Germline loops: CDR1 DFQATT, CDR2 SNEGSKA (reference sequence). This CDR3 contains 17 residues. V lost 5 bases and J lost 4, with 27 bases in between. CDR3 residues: CSARPQWRGLREYEQYV. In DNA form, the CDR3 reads TGCAGTGCTCGCCCCCAGTGGAGAGGGTTAAGGGAATACGAGCAGTACGTC.

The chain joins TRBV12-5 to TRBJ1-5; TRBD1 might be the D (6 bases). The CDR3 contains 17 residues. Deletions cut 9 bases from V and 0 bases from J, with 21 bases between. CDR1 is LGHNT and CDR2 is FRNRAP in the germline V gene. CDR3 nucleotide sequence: TGTGCTAGCCAATTGGACCCGACAGGTTATAGCAATCAGCCCCAGCATTTT. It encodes CASQLDPTGYSNQPQHF.

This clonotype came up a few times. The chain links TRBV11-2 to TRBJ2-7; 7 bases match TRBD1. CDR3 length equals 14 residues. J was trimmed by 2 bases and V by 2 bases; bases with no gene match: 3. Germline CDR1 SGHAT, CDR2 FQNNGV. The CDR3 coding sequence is TGTGCCAGCAGCTTAAGGGGGCTCGCCTACGAGCAGTACTTC. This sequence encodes CASSLRGLAYEQYF.

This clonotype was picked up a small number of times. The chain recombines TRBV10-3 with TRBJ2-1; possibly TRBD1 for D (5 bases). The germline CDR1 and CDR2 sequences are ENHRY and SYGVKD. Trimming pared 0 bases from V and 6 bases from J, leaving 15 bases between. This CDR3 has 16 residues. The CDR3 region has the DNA TGTGCCATCAGTGAGTCGTCCCCCAGGCAGGGCAATGAGCAGTTCTTC. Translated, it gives CAISESSPRQGNEQFF.

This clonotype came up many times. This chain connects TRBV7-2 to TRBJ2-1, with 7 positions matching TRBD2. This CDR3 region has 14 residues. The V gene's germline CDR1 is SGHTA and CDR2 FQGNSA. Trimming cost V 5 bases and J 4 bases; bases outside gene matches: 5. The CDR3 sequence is CASSDGTIYNEQFF. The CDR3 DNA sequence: TGTGCCAGCAGCGACGGGACTATTTACAATGAGCAGTTCTTC.

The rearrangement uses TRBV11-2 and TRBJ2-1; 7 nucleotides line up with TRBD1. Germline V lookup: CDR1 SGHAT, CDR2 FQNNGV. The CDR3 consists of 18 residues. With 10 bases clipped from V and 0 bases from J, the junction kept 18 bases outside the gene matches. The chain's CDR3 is CATTGAGQRTSSYNEQFF. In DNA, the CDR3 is TGTGCCACCACAGGGGCAGGCCAGCGGACGAGCTCCTACAATGAGCAGTTCTTC.

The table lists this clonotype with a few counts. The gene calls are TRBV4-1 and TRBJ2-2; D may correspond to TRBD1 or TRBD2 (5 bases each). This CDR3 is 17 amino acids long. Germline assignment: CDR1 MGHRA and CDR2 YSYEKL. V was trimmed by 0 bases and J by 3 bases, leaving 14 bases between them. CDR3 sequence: CASSQDSAGSDTGELFF. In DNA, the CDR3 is TGCGCCAGCAGCCAAGATTCAGCAGGGAGCGACACCGGGGAGCTGTTTTTT.

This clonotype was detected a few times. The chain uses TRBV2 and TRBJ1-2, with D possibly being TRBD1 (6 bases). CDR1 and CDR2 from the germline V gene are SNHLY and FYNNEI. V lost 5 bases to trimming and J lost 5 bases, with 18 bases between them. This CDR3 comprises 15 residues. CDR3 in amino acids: CASSTDRSLTYGYTF. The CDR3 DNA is TGTGCCAGCAGTACGGACAGATCATTAACTTATGGCTACACCTTC.